These 18 T cell receptor beta chains were sequenced from one sample in a study of blood T cell repertoires in COVID-19. Profiled with immunoSEQ multiplex PCR; TCRdb holds only in-frame clones, not every one. The data show some 87,000 clones, with about 81% seen just once and 10% to 15% held by the top ten. The specimen sequenced was peripheral blood. The receptor set was obtained from a human donor in a cohort sampled during active COVID-19.

The chain uses TRBV20-1 and TRBJ2-7, with a weak D call TRBD2 (5 bases). The CDR3 extends over 11 amino acids. V was clipped by 2 bases and J by 5 bases, with 7 bases between them. Germline CDR1 DFQATT, CDR2 SNEGSKA (reference sequence). For the CDR3, the DNA is TGCAGTGCTAGACTAGCCCACGAGCAGTACTTC. This translates into CSARLAHEQYF.

The CDR3 DNA is TGTGCCGCAACGGGAGGCAGAGGGCGAAGAACTGAAGCTTTCTTT. This codes for CAATGGRGRRTEAFF. The V gene is TRBV24-1, the J gene TRBJ1-1; the D is unclear. V was clipped by 12 bases and J by 5 bases, with 24 bases between them. This CDR3 is 15 amino acids long. Germline CDR1 reads KGHDR; CDR2 reads SFDVKD.

This clone came up a few times. The chain joins TRBV18 to TRBJ1-4; D not resolved. The ends were cut back, 2 bases at V and 5 bases at J, with 18 bases in the middle. The CDR3 length is 17 residues. CDR1 and CDR2 (germline): KGHSH, LQKENI. The CDR3 is CASSPAGRGRSNEKLFF. CDR3 coding DNA: TGTGCCAGCTCACCAGCCGGGAGAGGAAGGTCAAATGAAAAACTGTTTTTT.

This chain uses TRBV28 with TRBJ2-7; D remains ambiguous. V was clipped by 3 bases and J by 3 bases, with 3 bases between them. CDR3 length equals 11 residues. The germline V gene encodes CDR1 MDHEN and CDR2 SYDVKM. CDR3 sequence reads: CASSFRYEQYF. CDR3 nucleotides: TGTGCCAGCAGTTTCCGCTACGAGCAGTACTTC.

This chain uses TRBV10-3 with TRBJ1-2; D ambiguous. V was trimmed by 4 bases and J by 1 base, leaving 7 bases between them. CDR3 size: 13 residues. The germline V gene encodes CDR1 ENHRY and CDR2 SYGVKD. Here the CDR3 reads CAISGTDNYGYTF. The CDR3 DNA follows: TGTGCCATCAGTGGAACAGATAACTATGGCTACACCTTC.

The genes are TRBV30 and TRBJ1-2; D possibly corresponds to TRBD1 (6 bases). V was shortened by 2 bases and J by 2 bases, with 9 bases between the two germline ends. Germline CDR1 is GTSNPN and CDR2 is SVGIG (reference sequence). The CDR3 is made up of 13 amino acids. The CDR3 reads CAWSSQGNYGYTF. CDR3 DNA sequence: TGTGCCTGGAGTTCTCAGGGGAACTATGGCTACACCTTC.

The V gene is TRBV3-1 (or the pseudogene TRBV3-2), the J gene TRBJ2-7; possibly TRBD1 for D (5 bases). Germline V gene data show CDR1 as LGHDT and CDR2 as YNNKEL (reference sequence). The V gene lost 2 bases and the J gene lost 5 bases, with 10 bases spanning the gap. The CDR3 spans 13 residues. The CDR3 loop is CASSQPSRDEQYF. The CDR3 DNA sequence: TGTGCCAGCAGCCAACCCTCCAGGGACGAGCAGTACTTC.

The CDR3 loop is CASSHQGSNYGYTF. The DNA for the CDR3 is TGTGCCAGCAGCCATCAGGGATCTAACTATGGCTACACCTTC. The gene calls are TRBV4-2 and TRBJ1-2, with D possibly being TRBD1 (5 bases). The V end was cut by 3 bases, the J end by 0 bases, with 8 bases between. Germline V CDR1 and CDR2: LGHNA, YNFKEQ. The CDR3 is made up of 14 amino acids.

The rearrangement joins TRBV14 to TRBJ2-1, with a possible D match to TRBD1 (5 bases). The V end was cut by 3 bases, the J end by 7 bases, with 13 bases between. The CDR3 is 14 residues long. CDR1 and CDR2 from the germline V gene are SGHDN and FVKESK. CDR3 bases: TGTGCCAGCAGCCACCTAGGGGTGCAAAATGAGCAGTTCTTC. Its translation is CASSHLGVQNEQFF.

V and J are TRBV5-4 and TRBJ2-1; D not certain. This CDR3 has 13 residues. V was clipped by 0 bases and J by 6 bases, with 7 bases between them. CDR1 SGHNT and CDR2 YYREEE come from the germline V gene (reference sequence). In DNA form, the CDR3 reads TGTGCCAGCAGCTTGGATTACAGCAATGAGCAGTTCTTC. Translated, it gives CASSLDYSNEQFF. The full variable domain, rest sourced from reference TRBV5-4 and TRBJ2-1, is ETGVTQSPTHLIKTRGQQVTLRCSSQSGHNTVSWYQQALGQGPQFIFQYYREEENGRGNFPPRFSGLQFPNYSSELNVNALELDDSALYLCASSLDYSNEQFFGPGTRLTVL.

This rearrangement joins TRBV7-6 to TRBJ2-5, with 9 bases that match TRBD2. Germline V lookup: CDR1 SGHVS, CDR2 FNYEAQ. CDR3 length equals 17 residues. Trimming removed 2 bases from V and 5 bases from J; junction bases left unmatched: 12. Written as DNA, the CDR3 is TGTGCCAGCAGCTTATACCCGCCAGCGGGGGGAGGGGAGACCCAGTACTTC. This codes for CASSLYPPAGGGETQYF.

The J gene is TRBJ2-3, the V gene TRBV14, with unresolved D. Germline V gene data show CDR1 as SGHDN and CDR2 as FVKESK. V shed 6 bases and J shed 0 bases, with 13 bases lying between them. The CDR3 length is 15 residues. The CDR3 protein is CASSQVFTSTDTQYF. In DNA, the CDR3 is TGTGCCAGCAGTCAGGTATTTACTAGCACAGATACGCAGTATTTT.

A remark on this clone: The same CDR3 arises from other DNA sequences in this sample as well. V gene TRBV28 combines with J gene TRBJ2-1, with unresolved D. V was trimmed by 5 bases and J by 5 bases, leaving 7 bases between them. This CDR3 is built from 12 residues. The germline CDR1 and CDR2 sequences are MDHEN and SYDVKM. The CDR3 bases are TGTGCCAGCAGTCTCAGTCACAATGAGCAGTTCTTC. It codes for CASSLSHNEQFF.

The V and J genes are TRBV5-6 and TRBJ1-1, with 10 positions matching TRBD1. The CDR3 length is 14 residues. V lost 4 bases, J lost 6 bases, and 6 bases stayed unmatched. CDR1 SGHDT and CDR2 YYEEEE come from the germline V gene. The CDR3 sequence is CASSGTGERAEAFF. The CDR3 region has the DNA TGTGCCAGCAGCGGGACAGGGGAAAGGGCTGAAGCTTTCTTT.

This clone showed up just once. At one end, the junction sequence differs from germline, possibly due to a read error. The chain recombines TRBV5-8 with TRBJ2-3; TRBD1 might be the D (6 bases). Germline V lookup: CDR1 SGHTS, CDR2 YDEGEE. The CDR3 has 15 amino acids. The CDR3 bases are TGTGCCAGCGGCTTGCTCTACCAGGGGAGAGGTACGCAGTATTTT. This gives the protein CASGLLYQGRGTQYF.

The rearrangement uses TRBV29-1 and TRBJ2-7; perhaps TRBD1 as D (5 bases). The CDR3 contains 14 residues. Germline V lookup: CDR1 SQVTM, CDR2 ANQGSEA. Deletions cut 0 bases from V and 2 bases from J, with 11 bases between. The CDR3 DNA sequence: TGCAGCGTTGAAGATAAGGGGAACCCCTACGAGCAGTACTTC. As protein: CSVEDKGNPYEQYF.

The chain has TRBV19 and TRBJ1-1; 7 bases line up with TRBD1. This CDR3 is 13 amino acids long. The V gene's germline CDR1 is LNHDA and CDR2 SQIVND (reference sequence). V lost 6 bases, J lost 1 base, and 2 bases stayed unmatched. Here the CDR3 reads CASRDRRNTEAFF. The DNA of the CDR3 is TGTGCCAGTAGGGACAGGAGGAACACTGAAGCTTTCTTT. Supplemented by reference TRBV19 and TRBJ1-1, the full variable domain reads DGGITQSPKYLFRKEGQNVTLSCEQNLNHDAMYWYRQDPGQGLRLIYYSQIVNDFQKGDIAEGYSVSREKKESFPLTVTSAQKNPTAFYLCASRDRRNTEAFFGQGTRLTVV.

The chain couples TRBV5-1 to TRBJ1-1; D uncertain. The V end was cut by 3 bases, the J end by 4 bases, with 10 bases between. This CDR3 contains 13 residues. The V gene's germline CDR1 is SGHRS and CDR2 YFSETQ. The CDR3 here is CASSWGGRTEAFF. The DNA of the CDR3 is TGCGCCAGCAGCTGGGGAGGACGCACTGAAGCTTTCTTT.